The 12 T cell receptor beta chains below come from one sample, sequenced in a study of cytomegalovirus exposure and HLA in healthy donors. With 60 Vbeta and 13 Jbeta primers, the PCR was carried out. Here immunoSEQ multiplex PCR was the method, and the copy in TCRdb shows in-frame clones only, minus some. The sample carries 110,000 to 150,000 clones, 75% to 80% recorded once. The sample comprised PBMCs. The source of these receptors is a woman under 40 in good health and CMV-seronegative.

V and J are TRBV5-1 and TRBJ1-1; D is uncertain. V lost 5 bases and J lost 1, with 21 bases in between. The germline gives CDR1 SGHRS, CDR2 YFSETQ. There are 17 residues in the CDR3. CDR3 DNA sequence: TGCGCCAGCAGACCAACGAGGGTGATAGGACCGAACACTGAAGCTTTCTTT. Its translation: CASRPTRVIGPNTEAFF.

This clone was observed a few times. The chain uses TRBV30 and TRBJ2-3; weak D call: TRBD1 (6 bases). There are 14 residues in the CDR3. The germline V gene encodes CDR1 GTSNPN and CDR2 SVGIG (reference sequence). V lost 4 bases and J 8 bases, leaving 19 bases between the germline ends. CDR3 bases: TGTGCCTGGACCGGAGGACAGTCTCCTACTACGCAGTATTTT. It yields the protein CAWTGGQSPTTQYF.

This clone was counted only a few times. This chain links TRBV6-5 with TRBJ2-7, with 7 bases fitting TRBD1. CDR3 length: 15 amino acids. CDR1 and CDR2 from the germline V gene are MNHEY and SVGAGI. V gave up 1 base and J gave up 3 bases; unmatched junction bases: 6. The CDR3 loop reads CASSYFRDRVYEQYF. The CDR3 DNA is TGTGCCAGCAGTTACTTCCGGGACAGAGTCTACGAGCAGTACTTC.

This clone was observed a single time. The genes are TRBV6-1 and TRBJ1-6, with D possibly being TRBD1 (5 bases). Germline values: CDR1 MNHNS, CDR2 SASEGT. CDR3 length equals 15 residues. Trimming cost V 6 bases and J 5 bases, with 14 bases left between them. The CDR3 sequence is CASRATEGDNSPLHF. The CDR3 DNA follows: TGTGCCAGCAGGGCCACGGAAGGGGATAATTCACCCCTCCACTTT.

V is TRBV14 and J is TRBJ1-4; TRBD1 might be the D (5 bases). CDR1 and CDR2 (germline): SGHDN, FVKESK. This CDR3 is built from 15 residues. Trimming removed 1 base at V and 7 bases at J, with 13 bases between. The CDR3 DNA reads as TGTGCCAGCAGCCAAGGGTTAGGGGTTGGTGAAAAACTGTTTTTT. Its translation: CASSQGLGVGEKLFF.

This chain joins TRBV30 and TRBJ1-5; D possibly corresponds to TRBD1 (6 bases). Trimming shortened V by 0 bases and J by 4 bases, and 7 bases separated the two germline ends. CDR3 length: 13 residues. Germline V gene lookup returns CDR1 GTSNPN and CDR2 SVGIG (reference sequence). The CDR3 DNA sequence: TGTGCCTGGAGTGTAGACAGGAATCAGCCCCAGCATTTT. Amino acid sequence: CAWSVDRNQPQHF.

V and J are TRBV20-1 and TRBJ1-1; D gene uncertain. The CDR3 totals 11 residues. V shed 2 bases and J shed 11 bases, with 12 bases lying between them. Per germline, CDR1 DFQATT and CDR2 SNEGSKA (reference sequence). CDR3 bases: TGCAGTGCTAGAAGTGAATGGGCCGCTTTCTTT. Amino acid sequence: CSARSEWAAFF.

The chain employs TRBV25-1 and TRBJ1-5, with a tentative D call TRBD1 (5 bases). This CDR3 region has 14 residues. CDR1 is MGHDK and CDR2 is SYGVNS in the germline V gene. V lost 1 base to trimming and J lost 7 bases, with 11 bases between them. The CDR3 nucleotides read TGTGCCAGCAGTGAATCCCAGGGAGGGCAGCCCCAGCATTTT. Amino acid sequence: CASSESQGGQPQHF.

V is TRBV6-6 and J is TRBJ1-5; a weak D match, TRBD1 (5 bases). Germline V gene lookup returns CDR1 MNHNY and CDR2 SVGAGI (reference sequence). CDR3 length: 15 residues. V dropped 6 bases and J dropped 2 bases, with 14 bases sitting between them. CDR3 loop: CASRGGFNGNQPQHF. DNA for the CDR3: TGTGCCAGCAGGGGGGGGTTTAACGGCAATCAGCCCCAGCATTTT.

This chain links TRBV18 with TRBJ1-2; D gene uncertain. Between the trimmed V and J ends, which lost 0 bases and 0 bases, there was a span of 8 bases. Germline-derived CDR1 and CDR2 are KGHSH and LQKENI. The CDR3 is made up of 15 amino acids. Written as DNA, the CDR3 is TGTGCCAGCTCACCACCGCCAGAAACTAACTATGGCTACACCTTC. Its translation: CASSPPPETNYGYTF.

CDR3 sequence: CASSRGQGGSPLHF. CDR3 DNA: TGTGCCAGCAGCCGGGGACAGGGGGGTTCACCCCTCCACTTT. The chain couples TRBV5-4 to TRBJ1-6; the match to TRBD1 covers 11 bases. V was pared by 4 bases and J by 9 bases, with 3 bases of the junction left unmatched. Per the germline V gene, CDR1 is SGHNT and CDR2 is YYREEE (reference sequence). The CDR3 covers 14 residues.

The chain is built from TRBV4-1 and TRBJ1-1; no definite D call. CDR3 length: 14 residues. CDR1 MGHRA and CDR2 YSYEKL come from the germline V gene. V lost 0 bases, J lost 11 bases, and 16 bases lay in between. The CDR3 DNA sequence: TGCGCCAGCAGCCAAGATCCGGCGGGCATGGGTGCTTTCTTT. It codes for CASSQDPAGMGAFF.